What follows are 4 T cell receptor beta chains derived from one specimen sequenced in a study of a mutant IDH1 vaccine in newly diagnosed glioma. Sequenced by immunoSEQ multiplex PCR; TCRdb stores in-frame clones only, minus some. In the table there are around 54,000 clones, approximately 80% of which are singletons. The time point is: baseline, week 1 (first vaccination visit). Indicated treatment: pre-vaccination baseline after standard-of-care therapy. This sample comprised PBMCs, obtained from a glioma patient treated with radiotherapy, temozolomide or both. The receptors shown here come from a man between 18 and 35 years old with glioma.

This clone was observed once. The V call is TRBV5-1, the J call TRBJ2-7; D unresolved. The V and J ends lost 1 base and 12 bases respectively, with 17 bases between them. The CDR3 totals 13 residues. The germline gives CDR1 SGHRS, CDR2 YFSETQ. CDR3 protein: CASSLTSGDFRYF. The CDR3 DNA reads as TGCGCCAGCAGCTTGACTTCCGGCGATTTTCGGTACTTC.

The CDR3 DNA follows: TGTGCCAGTAGTCCGGCCCCCGGGAGCTATGGCTACACCTTC. As protein: CASSPAPGSYGYTF. This chain uses TRBV19 with TRBJ1-2; the D is unclear. Trimming took 5 bases from V and 4 from J, leaving 14 bases between them. The CDR3 runs to 14 residues. Germline CDR1 and CDR2: LNHDA and SQIVND (reference sequence).

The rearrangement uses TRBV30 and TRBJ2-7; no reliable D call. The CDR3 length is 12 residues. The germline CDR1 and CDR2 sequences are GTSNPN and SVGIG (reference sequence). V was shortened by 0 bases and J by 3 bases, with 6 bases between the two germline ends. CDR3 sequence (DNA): TGTGCCTGGAGTGTAACCGGCTACGAGCAGTACTTC. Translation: CAWSVTGYEQYF.

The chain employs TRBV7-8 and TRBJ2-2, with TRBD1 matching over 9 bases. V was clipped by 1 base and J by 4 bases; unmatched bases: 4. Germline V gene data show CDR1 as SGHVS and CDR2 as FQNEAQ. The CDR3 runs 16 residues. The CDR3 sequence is CASSLGGTGTTGELFF. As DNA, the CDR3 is TGTGCCAGCAGCTTAGGAGGGACAGGGACCACCGGGGAGCTGTTTTTT.